This TCR beta chain was observed in a study of T cells in Graves' hyperthyroidism and ophthalmopathy (dated by TCRdb to the late 2010s). For the wider study: Peripheral blood samples were taken at the time of initial diagnosis, prior to any treatment. TCR V-J signatures able to tell the groups apart were searched for in a discovery cohort of more than 90 patients, of whom more than 40 had Graves' ophthalmopathy and 55 to 60 had stable Graves' hyperthyroidism. Prospective prediction of ophthalmopathy was tested in an independent validation cohort of approximately 18 hyperthyroidism patients and some 17 patients who later progressed to ophthalmopathy. The roughly 90 discovery patients were divided at random into training and test sets in a 7:3 ratio. In over five Graves' hyperthyroidism patients, the study also compared T-cell repertoires from thyroid tissue with T-cell repertoires from blood. After sampling, hyperthyroidism patients received methimazole starting at 30 mg daily, and ophthalmopathy patients received high-dose intravenous methylprednisolone. The paper describes TCR Vbeta CDR3 sequencing of 120 to 150 peripheral blood samples, made up of fewer than 50 ophthalmopathy patients, roughly 80 hyperthyroidism patients and about 17 progressor patients.

A patient counted as having stable Graves' hyperthyroidism if no progression to ophthalmopathy occurred over 18 months of follow-up. The hyperthyroidism patients were between 18 and 65 years old and newly diagnosed, with a disease duration of less than 2 months. Exclusion was applied to patients with uncontrolled infections, other autoimmune diseases, pregnancy or lactation. Diagnoses were established on the basis of clinical symptoms, serum thyroxine and TRAb, thyroid ultrasound, and orbital computed tomography. PBMCs were separated from roughly 9.3 ml of fresh peripheral blood using Ficoll-Paque density gradient centrifugation. Trizol reagent was used to extract total RNA, and RNA quality was then checked on an Agilent 2100 Bioanalyzer. A few counts support this clonotype. The specificity of this receptor is unknown. The sample holds no much larger clone one base away, and base qualities are not on file.

Overall results and qualifications from the work: In cross-validation, a model built on a 13 V-J signature told ophthalmopathy apart from stable hyperthyroidism with under 90% sensitivity and approximately 84% specificity, and in testing the same model reached 80%/75%. In validation, progression to ophthalmopathy was predicted by the model with 70.59% sensitivity and 72% to 80% specificity, a median of 6.5 months before onset. Most expanded thyroid clonotypes (frequency above 0.001) were also detected in blood, suggesting blood repertoires may reflect thyroid immune responses. Sample size was not statistically predetermined, and investigators were not blinded to group allocation.

The TCR beta CDR3 regions were amplified from the RNA transcripts. A first-round RT-PCR of the TCR CDR3 used the HTBI primer set with the Qiagen OneStep RT-PCR kit. Libraries were constructed in a second round of multiplex PCR, after which size selection and purification were carried out. Sequencing of the libraries was done on an Illumina HiSeq2000 using paired-end 100 bp reads. Per the original workflow: SOAPnuke was used to process the raw data, removing reads that contained adapters or uncalled bases, had a mean Phred below 15, or lacked an exact match to the constant primer or identifier. High-quality paired reads were merged with COPE v1.2.5, and unique nucleotide sequences were defined as clonotypes. MiTCR v1.1 was used to align the clonotypes against IMGT TRBV, TRBD and TRBJ reference segments. Only V-J combinations with frequency above 0.0001, covering 99.2% of repertoires, were analysed. The TCS score was defined as F50 (clonal expansion) divided by E x V (chaos), with BLOSUM62-based TCRdist calculated between CDR3 peptides within each V-J. Welch's t-statistics and random forest reduced some 510 V-J features to around 14, which were used in a naive Bayes classifier (R e1071). TCRdb itself trimmed the public reads at Q25 with fastp, ran MiXCR and retained productive beta chains. Every CDR3 protein is listed once, alongside the most common genes and DNA of its rows. These V and J calls derive from TCRdb rather than the authors' analysis. This sample gives more than 300,000 distinct CDR3 sequences in total; less than 15% of them show up just once. 9% to 9.5% of the sample goes to the ten largest clones.

This clonotype originated in a young woman with Graves' hyperthyroidism. Sequencing was carried out using blood.

The DNA sequence reads TGTGCCAGTAGGGGGCAGGGGACCTACAATGAGCAGTTCTTC. Its coded protein is CASRGQGTYNEQFF. The V and J genes are TRBV19 and TRBJ2-1; 6 matching bases give a weak D call of TRBD1. Trimming costs V 6 bases and J 2 bases, and their ends lie 11 bases apart. Including cysteine and phenylalanine, the CDR3 has 14 amino acids. The DNA shown is the 42-base CDR3, in frame from base 1. CDR1 and CDR2 are read off the germline V gene (reference sequence) as LNHDA and SQIVND.